These 7 T cell receptor beta chains share one sample of origin, sequenced in a study of T cell repertoires in cytomegalovirus infection. TCRdb re-called the reads with MiXCR, one entry per CDR3 protein. The top ten hold around 9% of the sample, which has about 260,000 distinct CDR3 sequences, around 13% seen once. Input material: PBMCs. The receptors derive from a human donor in good health (CMV status not recorded). Some clones in this sample may be carry-over from other donors' samples.

This clonotype was observed a few times. The CDR3 protein is CASSFGLGPDTQYF. CDR3 coding DNA: TGTGCCAGCAGCTTCGGCTTAGGTCCCGATACGCAGTATTTT. The V gene is TRBV7-9, the J gene TRBJ2-3; the D is unclear. V was cut by 3 bases and J by 6 bases, with 13 bases left in between. Germline CDR1 and CDR2: SEHNR and FQNEAQ (reference sequence). The CDR3 spans 14 residues.

This clonotype occurred many times. This chain uses TRBV7-9 with TRBJ1-4; D uncertain. This CDR3 region has 17 residues. With 5 bases removed from V and 6 bases from J, the gap between germline ends came to 22 bases. Germline V gene sequence: CDR1 SEHNR, CDR2 FQNEAQ (reference sequence). The DNA for the CDR3 is TGTGCCAGCAGCCCAAATTGGGCCACCCTCCAATATGAAAAACTGTTTTTT. It translates to CASSPNWATLQYEKLFF. The full variable domain, its missing parts supplied by reference TRBV7-9 and TRBJ1-4, is DTGVSQNPRHKITKRGQNVTFRCDPISEHNRLYWYRQTLGQGPEFLTYFQNEAQLEKSRLLSDRFSAERPKGSFSTLEIQRTEQGDSAMYLCASSPNWATLQYEKLFFGSGTQLSVL.

The genes are TRBV5-3 and TRBJ2-2; possibly TRBD2 for D (6 bases). TRBV5-3 is labeled an ORF, and its function is uncertain. The V and J ends lost 8 bases and 1 base respectively, with 15 bases between them. The CDR3 is made up of 15 amino acids. In nucleotides, the CDR3 is TGTGCCAGCAGCCCCGGGACTCAGAACACCGGGGAGCTGTTTTTT. This codes for CASSPGTQNTGELFF.

The CDR3 loop is CASSLPRDRGPGTEAFF. CDR3 bases: TGTGCCAGCAGCTTACCACGGGACAGGGGGCCGGGCACTGAAGCTTTCTTT. J is TRBJ1-1 and V is TRBV7-9; TRBD1 matches 12 bases. Germline trimming cut 2 bases from V and 4 bases from J; bases unmatched to any gene: 8. This CDR3 region has 17 residues. Germline values: CDR1 SEHNR, CDR2 FQNEAQ (reference sequence).

The chain uses TRBV15 and TRBJ2-1, with no clear D. In germline, CDR1 is LNHNV, CDR2 YYDKDF (reference sequence). V gave up 1 base and J gave up 4 bases, with 5 bases separating them. The CDR3 spans 13 residues. The CDR3 DNA is TGTGCCACCAGCAGAGGCGTATACAATGAGCAGTTCTTC. Its translation is CATSRGVYNEQFF.

This clonotype was seen at least ten times. The chain couples TRBV12-3 or TRBV12-4 to TRBJ2-3; D is uncertain. Trimming took 6 bases from V and 5 from J, leaving 6 bases between them. The CDR3 totals 11 residues. In DNA, the CDR3 is TGTGCCAGCAGCCGACGAGATACGCAGTATTTT. Translation gives CASSRRDTQYF.

The gene calls are TRBV5-1 and TRBJ1-2, with D possibly being TRBD1 (5 bases). The length of the CDR3 is 14 residues. Germline V lookup: CDR1 SGHRS, CDR2 YFSETQ. Trimming pared 0 bases from V and 6 bases from J, leaving 12 bases between. The CDR3 sequence is CASSLDQGSHGYTF. The CDR3 DNA sequence: TGCGCCAGCAGCTTGGACCAGGGCAGTCATGGCTACACCTTC.